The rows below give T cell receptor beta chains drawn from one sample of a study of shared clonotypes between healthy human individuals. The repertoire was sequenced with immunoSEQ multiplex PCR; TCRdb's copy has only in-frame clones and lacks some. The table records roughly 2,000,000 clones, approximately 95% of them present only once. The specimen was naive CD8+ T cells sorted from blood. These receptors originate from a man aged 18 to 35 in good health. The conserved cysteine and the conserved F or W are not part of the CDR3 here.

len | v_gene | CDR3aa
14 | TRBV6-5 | ASSYLPAPSHYGYT
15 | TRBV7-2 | ASSLVDRWDRTYEQY
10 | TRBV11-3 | ASSLGVNEQF
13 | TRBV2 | ASSVSGTSGSEQY
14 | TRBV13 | ASSPSAGGNTGELF
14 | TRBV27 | ASSYQGGYSNQPQH
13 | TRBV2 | ASSGLDGYNSPLH
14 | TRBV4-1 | ASSPEGLSAYNEQF
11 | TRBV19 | ASNPASNQPQH
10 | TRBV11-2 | ASSLGSVEQY
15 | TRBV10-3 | AISLTSGGQGVYGYT
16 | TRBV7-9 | ASSSPSGGAYSYNEQF
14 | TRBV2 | ASSTHRDSGANVLT
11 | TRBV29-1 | SVRAPTYNEQF
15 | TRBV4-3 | ASSQDSRLAGGYEQY
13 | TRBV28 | ASTRLISGANVLT
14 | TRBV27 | ASSLSPGTGFNEQF
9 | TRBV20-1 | SARDVYEQY
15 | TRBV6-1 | ASSAIDGGTLGTEAF
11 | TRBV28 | ASSLRQGHEQF
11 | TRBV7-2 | ASSRAPYNEQF
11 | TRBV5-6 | ASSVTPQGGLF
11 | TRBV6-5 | ASIPVGGETQY
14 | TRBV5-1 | ASSLAGQGRWETQY
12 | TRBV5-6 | ASSSRGGTGELF
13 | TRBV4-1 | ASRPGGNSGNTIY
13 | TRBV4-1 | ASSQDPVGHSPLH
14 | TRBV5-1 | ASSVDSFSANYGYT
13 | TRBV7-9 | ASSLAIAVIYEQY
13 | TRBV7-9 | ASSYRLDIVETQY
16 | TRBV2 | ASSEPGDSGAPSYEQY
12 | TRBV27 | ASRLTGGSYEQY
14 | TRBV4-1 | ASSQEGPQIADTQY
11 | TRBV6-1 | ASLTATNEKLF
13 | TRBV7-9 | ASRAGQPNTGELF
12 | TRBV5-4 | ASSLGQGAYEQY
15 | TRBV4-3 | ASSQDLGQGLNQPQH
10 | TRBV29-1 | SVTGPGYEQY
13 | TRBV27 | ASSFGLAWGDTQY
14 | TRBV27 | ASSLVPTPAKNIQY
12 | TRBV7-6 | ASTSLGSNYGYT
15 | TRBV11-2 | ASSSQDWLESYNEQF
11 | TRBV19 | ASSTLGGGELF
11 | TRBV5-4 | ASSFDSAYEQY
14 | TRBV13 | ASSSLSGGAPDTQY
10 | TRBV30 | AWSPDSFEQY
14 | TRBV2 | ATKEAGGVSSYEQY
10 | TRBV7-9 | ASTRGQETQY
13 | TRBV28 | ASSLAGFSTDTQY
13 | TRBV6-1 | ASSEVTPTGYGYT
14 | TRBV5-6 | ASSQHPGTDSYEQY
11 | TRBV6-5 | ASSYLDNYEQY
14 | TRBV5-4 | ASSLVGGGLTDTQY
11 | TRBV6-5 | ASSILPDYGYT